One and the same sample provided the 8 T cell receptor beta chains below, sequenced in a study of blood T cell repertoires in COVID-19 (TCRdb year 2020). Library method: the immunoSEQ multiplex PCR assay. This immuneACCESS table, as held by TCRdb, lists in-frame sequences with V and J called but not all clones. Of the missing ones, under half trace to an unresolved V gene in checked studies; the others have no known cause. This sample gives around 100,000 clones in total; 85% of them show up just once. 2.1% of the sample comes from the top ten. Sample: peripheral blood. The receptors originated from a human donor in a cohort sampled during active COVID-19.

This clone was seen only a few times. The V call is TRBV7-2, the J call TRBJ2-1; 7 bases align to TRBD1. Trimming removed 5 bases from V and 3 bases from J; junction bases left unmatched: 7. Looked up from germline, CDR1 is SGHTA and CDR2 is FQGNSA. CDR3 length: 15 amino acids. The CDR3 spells CASSPVGGGYNEQFF. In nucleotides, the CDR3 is TGTGCCAGCAGCCCAGTAGGGGGCGGCTACAATGAGCAGTTCTTC.

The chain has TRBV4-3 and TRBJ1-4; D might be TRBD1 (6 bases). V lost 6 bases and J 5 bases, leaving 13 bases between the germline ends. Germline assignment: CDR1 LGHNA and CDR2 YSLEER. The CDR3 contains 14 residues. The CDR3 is CASSHRAENEKLFF. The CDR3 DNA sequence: TGCGCCAGCAGTCACAGGGCTGAGAATGAAAAACTGTTTTTT.

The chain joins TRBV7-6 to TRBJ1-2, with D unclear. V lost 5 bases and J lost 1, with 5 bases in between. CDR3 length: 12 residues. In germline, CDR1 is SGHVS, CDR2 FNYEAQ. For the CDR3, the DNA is TGTGCCAGCAGCATAAATAACTATGGCTACACCTTC. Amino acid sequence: CASSINNYGYTF.

The CDR3 sequence: CAWSEDRYRRYEQYF. CDR3 coding DNA: TGTGCCTGGAGTGAGGACAGATATCGAAGGTACGAGCAGTACTTC. This chain connects TRBV30 to TRBJ2-7; weak D call: TRBD1 (6 bases). V was trimmed by 1 base and J by 4 bases, leaving 17 bases between them. The CDR3 consists of 15 residues. CDR1 is GTSNPN, CDR2 SVGIG, per germline (reference sequence).

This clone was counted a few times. CDR3 sequence reads: CSASTPISYNEQFF. CDR3 in DNA: TGCAGTGCGAGTACCCCTATCTCCTACAATGAGCAGTTCTTC. The chain combines TRBV20-1 with TRBJ2-1; D unclear. This CDR3 has 14 residues. The V gene's germline CDR1 is DFQATT and CDR2 SNEGSKA (reference sequence). V shed 6 bases and J shed 0 bases, with 12 bases lying between them.

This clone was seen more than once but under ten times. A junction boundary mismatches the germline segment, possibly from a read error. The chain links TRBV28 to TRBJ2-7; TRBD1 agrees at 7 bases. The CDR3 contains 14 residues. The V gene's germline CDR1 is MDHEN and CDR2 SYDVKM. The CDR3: CASSLGTAFSGISF. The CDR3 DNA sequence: TGTGCCAGCAGTCTAGGGACAGCCTTCAGTGGTATATCGTTC.

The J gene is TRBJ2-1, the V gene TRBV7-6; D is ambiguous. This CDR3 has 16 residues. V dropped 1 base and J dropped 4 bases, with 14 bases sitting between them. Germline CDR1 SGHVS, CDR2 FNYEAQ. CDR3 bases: TGTGCCAGCAGCTTAGGAGGATCTAGACTTTACAATGAGCAGTTCTTC. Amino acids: CASSLGGSRLYNEQFF.

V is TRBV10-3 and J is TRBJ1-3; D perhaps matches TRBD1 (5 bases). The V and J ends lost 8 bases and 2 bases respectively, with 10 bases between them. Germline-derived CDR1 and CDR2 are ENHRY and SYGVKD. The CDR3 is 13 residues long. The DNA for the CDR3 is TGTGCCATCGGGGGGGGGACTGGAAACACCATATATTTT. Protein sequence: CAIGGGTGNTIYF.